Below are 23 T cell receptor beta chains sequenced from a single sample in a study of blood T cell repertoires in COVID-19. Libraries were prepared by immunoSEQ multiplex PCR; TCRdb keeps only in-frame clonotypes and omits some of them. The data hold fewer than 150,000 clones, with approximately 88% observed a single time. The material sequenced was peripheral blood. The receptors stem from a human donor in a cohort sampled during active COVID-19.

CDR3 DNA: TGTGCCAGCAGTCCCGGGACAGGCTACGAGCAGTACTTC. It encodes CASSPGTGYEQYF. V gene TRBV12-3 or TRBV12-4 combines with J gene TRBJ2-7; 8 bases align to TRBD1. The junction had 3 bases not matched to a gene; V was cut back by 5 bases and J by 3 bases. This CDR3 contains 13 residues.

The rearrangement joins TRBV7-8 to TRBJ1-2; a possible D gene is TRBD1 (5 bases). V gave up 1 base and J gave up 3 bases, with 9 bases separating them. The CDR3 runs to 14 residues. Germline V lookup: CDR1 SGHVS, CDR2 FQNEAQ. The CDR3 spells CASSLDGGDYGYTF. CDR3 coding DNA: TGTGCCAGCAGCTTAGATGGGGGGGACTATGGCTACACCTTC.

The chain joins TRBV20-1 to TRBJ2-7; no firm D call. This CDR3 has 11 amino acids. V gave up 5 bases and J gave up 5 bases, with 10 bases separating them. The germline CDR1 and CDR2 sequences are DFQATT and SNEGSKA (reference sequence). CDR3 residues: CSADDGDEQYF. Written as DNA, the CDR3 is TGCAGTGCTGACGACGGAGACGAGCAGTACTTC.

The V call is TRBV18, the J call TRBJ1-2; possible D gene TRBD1, 5 bases. Germline loops: CDR1 KGHSH, CDR2 LQKENI. The CDR3 sequence is 16 residues long. V lost 0 bases and J 1 base, leaving 12 bases between the germline ends. The CDR3 sequence: CASSPPWQGGNYGYTF. Here the CDR3 DNA reads TGTGCCAGCTCACCACCGTGGCAGGGTGGTAACTATGGCTACACCTTC.

This clone was seen ten or more times. This chain uses TRBV27 with TRBJ1-1; 7 nucleotides agree with TRBD1. This CDR3 has 14 amino acids. The germline V gene encodes CDR1 MNHEY and CDR2 SMNVEV (reference sequence). V lost 3 bases, J lost 7 bases, and 8 bases stayed unmatched. CDR3 nucleotide sequence: TGTGCCAGCAGTTTGGCCGCAGGGGGTGTTGAAGCTTTCTTT. Protein product: CASSLAAGGVEAFF.

The genes are TRBV12-3 or TRBV12-4 and TRBJ2-2, with D uncertain. The CDR3 loop spans 13 amino acids. V lost 7 bases and J 1 base, leaving 7 bases between the germline ends. The CDR3: CASNPRNTGELFF. CDR3 nucleotides: TGTGCCAGCAACCCCAGGAACACCGGGGAGCTGTTTTTT.

The chain couples TRBV9 to TRBJ1-6; D remains ambiguous. V gave up 1 base and J gave up 5 bases, with 7 bases separating them. Germline V lookup: CDR1 SGDLS, CDR2 YYNGEE. The CDR3 totals 14 residues. This chain's CDR3 is CASSVKQNNSPLHF. The CDR3 DNA sequence: TGTGCCAGCAGCGTAAAACAGAATAATTCACCCCTCCACTTT.

The J gene is TRBJ1-1, the V gene TRBV12-3 or TRBV12-4; D is unresolved. This CDR3 comprises 13 residues. V was trimmed by 5 bases and J by 11 bases, leaving 18 bases between them. CDR3 nucleotide sequence: TGTGCCAGCAGTAGGAGGGTTGCAGAGGTTGCTTTCTTT. Its protein product is CASSRRVAEVAFF.

J is TRBJ1-1 and V is TRBV21-1; TRBD1 is the table's D call and was not checked against the DNA. TRBV21-1 constitutes a pseudogene. This CDR3 contains 15 residues. The CDR3 DNA is TGTGCCAGCAGCAAATTGGGACAGGGCTTTACTGAAGCTTTCTTT. Translation: CASSKLGQGFTEAFF.

CDR3: CASSPLNQPQHF. As DNA, the CDR3 is TGTGCCAGCAGTCCCCTTAATCAGCCCCAGCATTTT. The chain links TRBV6-2 or TRBV6-3 to TRBJ1-5, with D hard to call. Trimming left V 5 bases short and J 4 bases short, with 6 bases between. The CDR3 sequence is 12 residues long. Germline-derived CDR1 and CDR2 are MNHEY and SVGEGT.

V and J are TRBV3-1 (or the pseudogene TRBV3-2) and TRBJ1-2; D is possibly TRBD1 (5 bases). The CDR3 contains 13 residues. The V and J ends lost 3 bases and 5 bases respectively, with 10 bases between them. Germline lookup yields CDR1 LGHDT and CDR2 YNNKEL (reference sequence). The CDR3 sequence is CASSHETAYGYTF. The CDR3 DNA follows: TGTGCCAGCAGCCACGAGACAGCGTATGGCTACACCTTC.

This sequence joins TRBV10-3 and TRBJ1-1, with D maybe TRBD1 (6 bases). The CDR3 extends over 14 amino acids. Germline V CDR1 and CDR2: ENHRY, SYGVKD. V shed 0 bases and J shed 5 bases, with 10 bases lying between them. DNA of the CDR3: TGTGCCATCAGTGAGTCAGGGGGAAGGACTGAAGCTTTCTTT. It yields the protein CAISESGGRTEAFF.

The J gene is TRBJ2-2, the V gene TRBV7-3, with 8 bases aligning to TRBD2. This CDR3 is built from 15 residues. Trimming at V came to 5 bases and at J to 5 bases, leaving 7 bases not matched to a gene. Germline V gene data show CDR1 as SGHTA and CDR2 as FQGTGA. For the CDR3, the DNA is TGTGCCAGCAGCCCGGGGGCTAGCGGGACCGGGGAGCTGTTTTTT. Protein product: CASSPGASGTGELFF.

The table lists this clone with a count of one. The chain is built from TRBV6-5 and TRBJ1-5; TRBD1 matches 7 bases. With 7 bases clipped from V and 2 bases from J, the junction kept 5 bases outside the gene matches. The CDR3 is 14 amino acids. Germline values: CDR1 MNHEY, CDR2 SVGAGI. CDR3 sequence: CASNPQGGNQPQHF. The CDR3 DNA follows: TGTGCCAGCAACCCGCAGGGGGGCAATCAGCCCCAGCATTTT.

The chain combines TRBV5-4 with TRBJ2-3; 7 bases are a match to TRBD2. V lost 1 base, J lost 4 bases, and 3 bases stayed unmatched. Germline lookup yields CDR1 SGHNT and CDR2 YYREEE (reference sequence). CDR3 length: 14 amino acids. The CDR3: CASSLSGDADTQYF. The CDR3 coding sequence is TGTGCCAGCAGCTTGAGCGGGGACGCAGATACGCAGTATTTT.

A few counts support this clone. The genes are TRBV7-2 and TRBJ1-6, with 7 bases identical to TRBD1. After removal of 2 bases from V and 10 bases from J, the junction contained 5 bases not matched to a gene. The germline CDR1 and CDR2 sequences are SGHTA and FQGNSA. The CDR3 runs to 14 residues. This CDR3 reads CASSLRQGSSPLHF. CDR3 in DNA: TGTGCCAGCAGCTTACGACAGGGTTCATCACCCCTCCACTTT.

The chain is built from TRBV7-2 and TRBJ1-5; D ambiguous. Germline assignment: CDR1 SGHTA and CDR2 FQGNSA. Trimming left V 4 bases short and J 2 bases short, with 6 bases between. The CDR3 consists of 13 residues. CDR3 sequence (DNA): TGTGCCAGCAGCTCCTTTGGCAATCAGCCCCAGCATTTT. This translates into CASSSFGNQPQHF.

The chain uses TRBV5-1 and TRBJ1-3, with 11 positions matching TRBD1. CDR1 is SGHRS, CDR2 YFSETQ, per germline. With V trimmed by 0 bases and J by 0 bases, 8 bases remained unmatched. The CDR3 is made up of 19 amino acids. CDR3 residues: CASSLGTGGSLSSGNTIYF. CDR3 coding DNA: TGCGCCAGCAGCTTGGGGACAGGGGGCTCCCTGAGCTCTGGAAACACCATATATTTT.

The chain links TRBV5-1 to TRBJ2-7, with D perhaps TRBD1 (6 bases). The length of the CDR3 is 14 residues. Germline V gene lookup returns CDR1 SGHRS and CDR2 YFSETQ. The V gene lost 5 bases and the J gene lost 6 bases, with 18 bases spanning the gap. CDR3 DNA: TGCGCCAGCAGGGCTCAGGGGATCTCCGGCGAGCAGTACTTC. It codes for CASRAQGISGEQYF.

This clone was counted once. V and J are TRBV19 and TRBJ1-5, with TRBD1 identical over 9 bases. CDR3 length equals 14 residues. V lost 5 bases and J lost 7; bases outside the gene matches: 6. In germline, CDR1 is LNHDA, CDR2 SQIVND (reference sequence). CDR3: CASSAQGAGQPQHF. As DNA, the CDR3 is TGTGCCAGTAGTGCACAGGGGGCCGGACAGCCCCAGCATTTT.

The gene calls are TRBV6-5 and TRBJ2-5, with TRBD1 matching over 7 bases. There are 14 residues in the CDR3. The germline V gene has CDR1 MNHEY and CDR2 SVGAGI. Trimming took 6 bases from V and 1 from J; bases not matched to a gene: 5. The CDR3 spells CASSSGTAQETQYF. CDR3 coding DNA: TGTGCCAGCAGCTCCGGGACAGCCCAAGAGACCCAGTACTTC.

The chain recombines TRBV11-2 with TRBJ1-2, with 7 nucleotides matching TRBD1. Germline V lookup: CDR1 SGHAT, CDR2 FQNNGV. The V and J ends lost 5 bases and 3 bases, in that order; junction bases with no gene match: 3. The CDR3 length is 13 residues. This chain's CDR3 is CASSRDSYYGYTF. The CDR3 DNA sequence: TGTGCCAGCAGCCGGGACAGCTACTATGGCTACACCTTC.

The chain uses TRBV29-1 and TRBJ2-3; TRBD2 matches at 8 bases. V gave up 5 bases and J gave up 3 bases; unmatched junction bases: 1. The germline V gene has CDR1 SQVTM and CDR2 ANQGSEA. The length of the CDR3 is 12 residues. The CDR3 DNA follows: TGCAGCGTTCGGGGGGGGACAGATACGCAGTATTTT. This gives the protein CSVRGGTDTQYF.